The rows below give T cell receptor beta chains drawn from one sample of a study of T cell repertoires in cytomegalovirus infection. TCRdb processed the reads anew with MiXCR; each CDR3 protein has one entry. The sample carries around 740,000 distinct CDR3 sequences, about 40% recorded once. Sample: PBMCs. The source of these receptors is a human donor in good health (CMV status not recorded). Some clones in this sample may be carry-over from other donors' samples. Each CDR3 is given with its conserved first and last residue. Fields, in order: J gene, D gene, V gene, clone size, CDR3 protein, CDR3 DNA. The D gene is left open where the match is weak. Clone size, where shown, is once, few, many, or a class for clones that have expanded.

TRBJ2-2,TRBD1,TRBV6-1,many,CASVVDRRNTGELFF,TGTGCCAGCGTCGTGGACAGGAGGAACACCGGGGAGCTGTTTTTT
TRBJ1-6,TRBD1,TRBV30,.,CACQPGQGMMGYNSPLHF,TGTGCCTGCCAACCGGGACAGGGAATGATGGGGTATAATTCACCCCTCCACTTT
TRBJ1-1,.,TRBV12-3/TRBV12-4,.,CASSLVQGWNTEAFF,TGTGCCAGCAGTCTTGTACAGGGCTGGAACACTGAAGCTTTCTTT
TRBJ1-1,.,TRBV20-1,few,CSARDAGRNTEAFF,TGCAGTGCTAGAGATGCCGGCAGGAACACTGAAGCTTTCTTT
TRBJ1-6,TRBD1,TRBV12-3/TRBV12-4,.,CASSFRGGTGDNSPLHF,TGTGCCAGCAGTTTCCGGGGCGGGACAGGGGATAATTCACCCCTCCACTTT
TRBJ1-6,.,TRBV11-2,.,CASSLDGSRNSPLHF,TGTGCCAGCAGCTTAGACGGGAGTAGAAATTCACCCCTCCACTTT
TRBJ1-2,.,TRBV7-3,many,CASSPVGGIREGYTF,TGTGCCAGCAGCCCAGTCGGGGGGATCCGGGAGGGCTACACCTTC
TRBJ1-1,.,TRBV7-2,many,CASTGGLNTEAFF,TGTGCCAGCACCGGAGGGTTGAACACTGAAGCTTTCTTT
TRBJ2-3,TRBD1,TRBV7-8,many,CASSLVGQGTDTQYF,TGTGCCAGCAGCTTAGTGGGACAGGGCACAGATACGCAGTATTTT
TRBJ2-6,.,TRBV12-3/TRBV12-4,.,CASSLGPSSGANVLTF,TGTGCCAGCAGTTTGGGCCCGAGCTCTGGGGCCAACGTCCTGACTTTC
TRBJ1-5,TRBD1,TRBV28,.,CASSLRTGISNQPQHF,TGTGCCAGCAGTCTAAGGACAGGGATCAGCAATCAGCCCCAGCATTTT
TRBJ2-7,TRBD2,TRBV6-1,.,CAVTGSGAPSGEQYF,TGTGCCGTTACCGGGAGCGGGGCTCCTTCGGGCGAGCAGTACTTC
TRBJ2-2,TRBD1,TRBV6-5,.,CASRRQGNTGELFF,TGTGCCAGCAGGAGACAGGGTAACACCGGGGAGCTGTTTTTT
TRBJ1-3,.,TRBV3-1,.,CASSEGESGNTIYF,TGTGCCAGCAGCGAGGGGGAATCTGGAAACACCATATATTTT
TRBJ2-3,TRBD2,TRBV7-8,few,CASSLEGAGGVNTDTQYF,TGTGCCAGCAGCTTAGAAGGAGCGGGGGGAGTAAACACAGATACGCAGTATTTT
TRBJ2-2,.,TRBV7-2,many,CASSFGGFAQELFF,TGTGCCAGCAGCTTCGGGGGTTTCGCGCAGGAGCTGTTTTTT
TRBJ1-4,TRBD1,TRBV7-2,few,CASSFEAGTGGSANEKLFF,TGTGCCAGCAGCTTCGAGGCCGGGACAGGGGGGAGTGCTAATGAAAAACTGTTTTTT
TRBJ2-2,TRBD1,TRBV7-8,.,CASSPGGLGTGELFF,TGTGCCAGCAGCCCAGGGGGCTTGGGCACCGGGGAGCTGTTTTTT
TRBJ1-1,.,TRBV28,few,CASSYIQNTEAFF,TGTGCCAGCAGTTATATACAGAACACTGAAGCTTTCTTT
TRBJ2-5,.,TRBV27,many,CASSPRGLPQETQYF,TGTGCCAGCAGTCCCCGGGGATTGCCCCAAGAGACCCAGTACTTC
TRBJ2-1,.,TRBV2,once,CASSESPEQFF,TGTGCCAGCAGTGAAAGCCCCGAGCAGTTCTTC
TRBJ2-3,.,TRBV7-2,many,CASSLARRLDTQYF,TGTGCCAGCAGCTTAGCGCGCAGGTTAGATACGCAGTATTTT
TRBJ1-5,.,TRBV19,.,CASSVDRPNQPQHF,TGTGCCAGTAGTGTCGACAGACCCAATCAGCCCCAGCATTTT
TRBJ2-7,TRBD1,TRBV5-6,few,CASSFPGTGAYEQYF,TGTGCCAGCAGCTTTCCCGGGACAGGGGCCTACGAGCAGTACTTC
TRBJ1-6,.,TRBV4-1,few,CASSQELAGEHSPLHF,TGCGCCAGTAGCCAAGAACTTGCAGGTGAACATTCACCCCTCCACTTT
TRBJ2-7,TRBD2,TRBV12-3/TRBV12-4,many,CASSTASGRPINEQYF,TGTGCCAGCAGTACAGCTAGCGGGAGGCCGATTAACGAGCAGTACTTC
TRBJ1-1,.,TRBV5-1,.,CASSLGGLSVNTEAFF,TGCGCCAGCAGCTTGGGAGGGTTGTCGGTGAACACTGAAGCTTTCTTT
TRBJ1-4,.,TRBV20-1,few,CSARQDNTNEKLFF,TGCAGTGCTAGACAAGACAACACTAATGAAAAACTGTTTTTT
TRBJ1-3,.,TRBV7-2,.,CASSKDSRSGNTIYF,TGTGCCAGCAGCAAAGACAGCCGCTCTGGAAACACCATATATTTT
TRBJ2-2,.,TRBV15,.,CATSRDGDTGELFF,TGTGCCACCAGCAGAGATGGGGACACCGGGGAGCTGTTTTTT
TRBJ2-1,TRBD1,TRBV29-1,.,CSVLSRTGGRNEQFF,TGCAGCGTACTGAGTAGGACAGGGGGACGGAATGAGCAGTTCTTC
TRBJ2-2,.,TRBV20-1,few,CSARERGVNTGELFF,TGCAGTGCTAGAGAGAGAGGGGTGAACACCGGGGAGCTGTTTTTT
TRBJ2-3,.,TRBV7-2,many,CASGQRADTQYF,TGTGCCAGCGGGCAGCGCGCAGATACGCAGTATTTT
TRBJ2-3,.,TRBV7-2,few,CASSKIAASVPDTQYF,TGTGCCAGCAGCAAGATAGCGGCCTCCGTCCCAGATACGCAGTATTTT
TRBJ1-4,.,TRBV7-9,.,CASKGGHTNEKLFF,TGTGCCAGCAAGGGGGGACATACTAATGAAAAACTGTTTTTT
TRBJ2-7,.,TRBV7-6,.,CASSLETHEQYF,TGTGCCAGCAGCTTAGAAACCCACGAGCAGTACTTC
TRBJ2-5,.,TRBV25-1,once,CASSEWGVGGGETQYF,TGTGCCAGCAGTGAATGGGGCGTAGGGGGTGGGGAGACCCAGTACTTC
TRBJ1-1,.,TRBV6-1,many,CASSEGERAGFF,TGTGCCAGCAGTGAAGGCGAGAGGGCGGGTTTCTTT
TRBJ1-5,.,TRBV20-1,few,CSARERPLTGSNQPQHF,TGCAGTGCTAGAGAGAGACCCCTTACAGGTAGCAATCAGCCCCAGCATTTT
TRBJ2-5,.,TRBV4-1,.,CASSQAETQYF,TGCGCCAGCAGCCAAGCCGAGACCCAGTACTTC
TRBJ1-5,.,TRBV19,.,CASSISAKESNQPQHF,TGTGCCAGTAGTATTTCGGCCAAGGAGAGCAATCAGCCCCAGCATTTT
TRBJ1-2,.,TRBV28,few,CASRIQGRGYTF,TGTGCCAGCAGGATACAGGGAAGGGGCTACACCTTC
TRBJ1-5,TRBD1,TRBV19,many,CASSAMTGVNQPQHF,TGTGCCAGTAGTGCCATGACAGGGGTTAATCAGCCCCAGCATTTT
TRBJ2-6,TRBD1,TRBV15,few,CATSRNRGGRAGANVLTF,TGTGCCACCAGCAGAAATCGAGGGGGCAGGGCTGGGGCCAACGTCCTGACTTTC
TRBJ2-7,.,TRBV5-6,.,CASSLGVEDEQYF,TGTGCCAGCAGCTTGGGTGTAGAAGACGAGCAGTACTTC
TRBJ2-1,.,TRBV11-3,few,CASSPEWGRGNNEQFF,TGTGCCAGCAGCCCAGAGTGGGGGCGAGGGAACAATGAGCAGTTCTTC
TRBJ2-3,.,TRBV7-8,many,CASSSTPNGGLGTDTQYF,TGTGCCAGCAGCTCAACACCCAACGGCGGGCTGGGCACAGATACGCAGTATTTT
TRBJ2-7,.,TRBV5-4,few,CASSLSQGGDEQYF,TGTGCCAGCAGCTTGAGTCAGGGGGGCGACGAGCAGTACTTC
TRBJ1-1,.,TRBV6-1,.,CATRAAEAFF,TGTGCCACCCGGGCAGCCGAAGCTTTCTTT
TRBJ1-3,.,TRBV7-6,many,CASSLQSTSGNTIYF,TGTGCCAGCAGCTTACAATCAACCTCTGGAAACACCATATATTTT